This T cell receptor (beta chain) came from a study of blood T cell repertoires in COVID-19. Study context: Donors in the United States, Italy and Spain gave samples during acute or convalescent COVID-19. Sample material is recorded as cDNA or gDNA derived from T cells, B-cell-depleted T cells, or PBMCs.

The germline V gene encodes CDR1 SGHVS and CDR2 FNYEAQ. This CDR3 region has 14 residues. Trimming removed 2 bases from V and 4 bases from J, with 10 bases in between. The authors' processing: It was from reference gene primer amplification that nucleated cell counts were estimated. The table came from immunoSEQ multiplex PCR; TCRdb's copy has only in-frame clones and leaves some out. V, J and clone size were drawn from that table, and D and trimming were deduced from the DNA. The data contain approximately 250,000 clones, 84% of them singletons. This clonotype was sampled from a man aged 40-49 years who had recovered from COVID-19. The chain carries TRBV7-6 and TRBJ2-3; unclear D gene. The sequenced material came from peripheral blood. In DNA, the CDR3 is TGTGCCAGCAGCTTAATAGCAGTGTCAGATACGCAGTATTTT. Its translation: CASSLIAVSDTQYF.